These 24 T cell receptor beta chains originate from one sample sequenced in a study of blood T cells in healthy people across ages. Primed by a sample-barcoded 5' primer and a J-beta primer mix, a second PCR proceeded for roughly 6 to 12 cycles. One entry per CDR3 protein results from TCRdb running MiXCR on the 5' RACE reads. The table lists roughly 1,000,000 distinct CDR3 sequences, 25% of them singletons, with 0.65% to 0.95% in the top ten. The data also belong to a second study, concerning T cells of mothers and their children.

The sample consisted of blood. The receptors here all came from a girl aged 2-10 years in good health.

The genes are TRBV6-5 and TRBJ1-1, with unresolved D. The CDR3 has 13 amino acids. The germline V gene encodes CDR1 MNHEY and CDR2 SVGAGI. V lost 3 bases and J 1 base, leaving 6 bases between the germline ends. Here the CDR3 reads CASSYNKNTEAFF. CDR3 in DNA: TGTGCCAGCAGTTATAACAAGAACACTGAAGCTTTCTTT.

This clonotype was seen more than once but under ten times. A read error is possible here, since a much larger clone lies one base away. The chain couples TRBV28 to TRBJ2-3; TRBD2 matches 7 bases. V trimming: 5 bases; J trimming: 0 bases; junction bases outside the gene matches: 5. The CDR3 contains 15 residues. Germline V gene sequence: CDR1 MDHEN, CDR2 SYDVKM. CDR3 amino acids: CASSPTSWSTDTQYF. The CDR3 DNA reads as TGTGCCAGCAGTCCGACTAGCTGGAGCACAGATACGCAGTATTTT.

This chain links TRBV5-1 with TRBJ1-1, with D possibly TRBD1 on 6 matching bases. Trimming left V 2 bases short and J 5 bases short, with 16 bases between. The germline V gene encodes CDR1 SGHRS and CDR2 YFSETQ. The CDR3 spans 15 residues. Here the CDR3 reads CASSFYRGGGTEAFF. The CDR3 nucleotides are TGCGCCAGCAGCTTCTATCGTGGAGGGGGTACTGAAGCTTTCTTT.

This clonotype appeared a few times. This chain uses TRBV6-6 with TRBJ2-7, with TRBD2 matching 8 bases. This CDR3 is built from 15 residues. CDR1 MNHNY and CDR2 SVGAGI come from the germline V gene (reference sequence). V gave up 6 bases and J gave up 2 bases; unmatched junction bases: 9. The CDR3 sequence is CASSSRGGPTYEQYF. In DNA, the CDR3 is TGTGCCAGCAGCTCACGGGGGGGGCCTACCTACGAGCAGTACTTC.

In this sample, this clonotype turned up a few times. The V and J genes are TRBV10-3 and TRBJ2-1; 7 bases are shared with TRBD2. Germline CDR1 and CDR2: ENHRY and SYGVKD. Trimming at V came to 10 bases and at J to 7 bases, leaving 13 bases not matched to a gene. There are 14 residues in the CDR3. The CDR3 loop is CATLPTSELNEQFF. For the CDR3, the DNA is TGTGCCACCCTACCTACTAGCGAGTTAAATGAGCAGTTCTTC.

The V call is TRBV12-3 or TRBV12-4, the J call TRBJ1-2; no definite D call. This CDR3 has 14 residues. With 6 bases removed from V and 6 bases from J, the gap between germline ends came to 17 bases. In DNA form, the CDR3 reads TGTGCCAGCAGCCCGGACGCCTTTTATGATGGCTACACCTTC. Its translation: CASSPDAFYDGYTF.

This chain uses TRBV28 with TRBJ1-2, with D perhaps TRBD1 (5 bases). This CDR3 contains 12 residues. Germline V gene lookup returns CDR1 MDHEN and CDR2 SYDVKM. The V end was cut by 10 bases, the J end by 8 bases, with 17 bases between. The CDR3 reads CATRWGDVGYTF. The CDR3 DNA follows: TGTGCCACCCGTTGGGGGGACGTAGGCTACACCTTC.

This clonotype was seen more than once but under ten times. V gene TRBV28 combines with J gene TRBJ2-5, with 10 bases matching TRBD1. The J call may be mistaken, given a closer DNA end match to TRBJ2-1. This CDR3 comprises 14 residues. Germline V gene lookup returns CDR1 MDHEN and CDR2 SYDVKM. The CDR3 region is CASSGQGVSDEQFF. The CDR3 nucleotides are TGTGCCAGCAGCGGACAGGGGGTATCCGATGAGCAGTTCTTC.

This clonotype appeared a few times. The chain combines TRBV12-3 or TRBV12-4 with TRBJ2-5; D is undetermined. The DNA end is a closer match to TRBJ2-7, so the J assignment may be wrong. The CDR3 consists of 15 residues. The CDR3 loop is CASSYRHTQKNEQYF. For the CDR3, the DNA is TGTGCCAGCAGTTATCGGCACACTCAGAAGAACGAGCAGTACTTC.

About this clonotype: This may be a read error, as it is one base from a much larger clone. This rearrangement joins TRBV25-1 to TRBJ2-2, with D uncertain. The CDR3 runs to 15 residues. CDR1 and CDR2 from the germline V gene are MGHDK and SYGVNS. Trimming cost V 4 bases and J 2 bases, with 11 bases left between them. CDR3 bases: TGTGCCAGCAGTGGATGGCCGGAAAACACCGGGGAGCTGTTTTTT. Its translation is CASSGWPENTGELFF.

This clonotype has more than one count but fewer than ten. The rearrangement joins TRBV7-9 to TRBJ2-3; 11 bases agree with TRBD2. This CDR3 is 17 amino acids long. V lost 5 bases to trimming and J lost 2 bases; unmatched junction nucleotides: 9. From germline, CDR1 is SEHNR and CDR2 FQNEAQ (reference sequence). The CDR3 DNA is TGTGCCAGCAGCCCCTCGAGACTAGCGGGGCACACAGATACGCAGTATTTT. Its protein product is CASSPSRLAGHTDTQYF.

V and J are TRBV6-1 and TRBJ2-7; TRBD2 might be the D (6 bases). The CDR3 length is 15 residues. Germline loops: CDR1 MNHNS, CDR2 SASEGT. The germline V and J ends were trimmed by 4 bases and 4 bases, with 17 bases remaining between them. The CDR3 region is CASSAMSSGLYEQYF. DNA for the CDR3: TGTGCCAGCAGTGCCATGAGTAGCGGATTATACGAGCAGTACTTC.

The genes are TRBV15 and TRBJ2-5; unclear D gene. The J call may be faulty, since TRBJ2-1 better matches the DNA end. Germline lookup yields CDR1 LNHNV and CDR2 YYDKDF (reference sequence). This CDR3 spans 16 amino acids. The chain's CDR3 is CATSTTVRSSYNEQFF. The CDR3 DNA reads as TGTGCCACCAGCACCACCGTGCGGTCGTCATACAATGAGCAGTTCTTC.

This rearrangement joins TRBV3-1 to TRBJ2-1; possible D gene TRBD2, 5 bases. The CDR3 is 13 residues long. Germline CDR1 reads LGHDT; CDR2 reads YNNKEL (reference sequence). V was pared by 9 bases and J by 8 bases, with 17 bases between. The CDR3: CASQGLAEDEQFF. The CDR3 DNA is TGTGCCAGTCAAGGCCTAGCCGAAGATGAGCAGTTCTTC.

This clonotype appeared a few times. This CDR3 reads CSVEVKYQETQYF. As DNA, the CDR3 is TGCAGCGTTGAAGTGAAATACCAAGAGACCCAGTACTTC. The V and J genes are TRBV29-1 and TRBJ2-5, with D uncertain. CDR1 and CDR2 from the germline V gene are SQVTM and ANQGSEA. Trimming cost V 1 base and J 0 bases, with 6 bases left between them. The CDR3 extends over 13 amino acids.

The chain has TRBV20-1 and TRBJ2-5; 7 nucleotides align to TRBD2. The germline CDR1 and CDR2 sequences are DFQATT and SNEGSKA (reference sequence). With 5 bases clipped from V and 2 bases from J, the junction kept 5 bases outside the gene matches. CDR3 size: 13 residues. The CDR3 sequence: CSAPSAGQETQYF. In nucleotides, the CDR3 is TGCAGTGCTCCGTCAGCGGGGCAAGAGACCCAGTACTTC.

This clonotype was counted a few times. This CDR3 is CASPAFHPQGRLVYQETQYF. The CDR3 bases are TGTGCCAGCCCTGCCTTTCATCCACAGGGCAGGTTAGTTTACCAAGAGACCCAGTACTTC. The J gene is TRBJ2-5, the V gene TRBV21-1; TRBD1, the D gene given by the table, was not confirmed from the DNA. TRBV21-1 is marked as a pseudogene. The CDR3 totals 20 residues.

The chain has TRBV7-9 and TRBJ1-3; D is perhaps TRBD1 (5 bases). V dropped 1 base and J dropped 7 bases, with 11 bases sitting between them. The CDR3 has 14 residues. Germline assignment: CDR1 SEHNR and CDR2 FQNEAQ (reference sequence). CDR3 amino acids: CASSLGGRLNTIYF. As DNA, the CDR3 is TGTGCCAGCAGCTTAGGGGGACGGTTGAACACCATATATTTT. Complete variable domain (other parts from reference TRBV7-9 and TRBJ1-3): DTGVSQNPRHKITKRGQNVTFRCDPISEHNRLYWYRQTLGQGPEFLTYFQNEAQLEKSRLLSDRFSAERPKGSFSTLEIQRTEQGDSAMYLCASSLGGRLNTIYFGEGSWLTVV.

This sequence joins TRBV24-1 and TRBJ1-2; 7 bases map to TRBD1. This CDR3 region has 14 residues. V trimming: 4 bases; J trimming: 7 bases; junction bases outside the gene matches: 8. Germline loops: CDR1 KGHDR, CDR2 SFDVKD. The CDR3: CATSDPGTVGGYTF. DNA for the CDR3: TGTGCCACCAGTGACCCCGGGACAGTTGGTGGCTACACCTTC.

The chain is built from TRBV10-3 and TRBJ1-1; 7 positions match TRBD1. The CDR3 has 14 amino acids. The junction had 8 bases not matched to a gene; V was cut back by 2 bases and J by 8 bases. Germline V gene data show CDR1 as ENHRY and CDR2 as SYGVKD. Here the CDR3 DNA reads TGTGCCATCAGTGAGAACGAGGGGGCAGGGGAAGCTTTCTTT. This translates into CAISENEGAGEAFF.

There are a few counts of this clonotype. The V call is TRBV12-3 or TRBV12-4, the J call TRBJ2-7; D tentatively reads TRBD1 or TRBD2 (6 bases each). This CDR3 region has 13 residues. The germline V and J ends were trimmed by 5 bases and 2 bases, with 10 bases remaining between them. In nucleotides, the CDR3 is TGTGCCAGCAGTGGAGGGGGAGCCTACGAGCAGTACTTC. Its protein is CASSGGGAYEQYF.

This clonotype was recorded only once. This chain's CDR3 is CASSKLAGSFDTQYF. DNA of the CDR3: TGTGCCAGCAGCAAACTAGCGGGGTCCTTCGATACGCAGTATTTT. The V call is TRBV27, the J call TRBJ2-3; TRBD2 matches at 10 bases. V was clipped by 6 bases and J by 6 bases; unmatched bases: 9. The CDR3 loop spans 15 amino acids. Per the germline V gene, CDR1 is MNHEY and CDR2 is SMNVEV (reference sequence).

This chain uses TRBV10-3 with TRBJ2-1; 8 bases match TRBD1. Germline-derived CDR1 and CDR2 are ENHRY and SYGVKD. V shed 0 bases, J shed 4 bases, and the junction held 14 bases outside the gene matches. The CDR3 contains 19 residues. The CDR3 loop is CAISESVTRTGKIYNEQFF. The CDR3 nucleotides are TGTGCCATCAGTGAGTCCGTAACTAGGACAGGGAAGATTTACAATGAGCAGTTCTTC.

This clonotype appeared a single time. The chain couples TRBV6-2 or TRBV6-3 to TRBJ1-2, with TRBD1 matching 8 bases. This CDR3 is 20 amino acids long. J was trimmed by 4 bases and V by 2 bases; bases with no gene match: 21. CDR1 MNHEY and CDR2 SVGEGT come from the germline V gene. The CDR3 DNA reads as TGTGCCAGCAGTTACACATGGATCCTGGGACAGGAGAACCGAGGCTATGGCTACACCTTC. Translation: CASSYTWILGQENRGYGYTF.